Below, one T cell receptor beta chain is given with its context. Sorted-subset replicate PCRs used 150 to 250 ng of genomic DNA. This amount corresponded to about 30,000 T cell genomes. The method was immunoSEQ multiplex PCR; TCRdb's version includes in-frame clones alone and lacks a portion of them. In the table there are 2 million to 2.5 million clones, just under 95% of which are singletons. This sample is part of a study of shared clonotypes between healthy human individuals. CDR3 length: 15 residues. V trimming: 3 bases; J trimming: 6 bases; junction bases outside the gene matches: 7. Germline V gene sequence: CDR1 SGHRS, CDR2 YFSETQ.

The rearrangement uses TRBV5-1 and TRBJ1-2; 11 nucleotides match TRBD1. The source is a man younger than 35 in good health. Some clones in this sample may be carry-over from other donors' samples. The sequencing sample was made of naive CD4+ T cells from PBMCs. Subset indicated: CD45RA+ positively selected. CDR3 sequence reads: CASSSLGTGGHGYTF. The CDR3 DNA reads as TGCGCCAGCAGCTCTCTCGGGACAGGGGGTCATGGCTACACCTTC.